A single sample is the source of the 3 T cell receptor beta chains below, sequenced in a study of blood T cell repertoires in COVID-19. The protocol was immunoSEQ multiplex PCR, while the TCRdb copy is restricted to in-frame clones and leaves out a portion. In the table there are 200,000 or so clones, roughly 80% of which are singletons. Sequencing used peripheral blood. The origin of the receptors is a woman aged 80 or over with acute or convalescent COVID-19.

This chain uses TRBV5-1 with TRBJ2-7, with 10 bases fitting TRBD2. Trimming cost V 0 bases and J 4 bases; bases outside gene matches: 10. In germline, CDR1 is SGHRS, CDR2 YFSETQ. This CDR3 spans 17 amino acids. Here the CDR3 DNA reads TGCGCCAGCAGCTTGGCCCCACAGGGAGCGGGAGGGTACGAGCAGTACTTC. Amino acids: CASSLAPQGAGGYEQYF.

This chain uses TRBV7-2 with TRBJ2-7; TRBD1 might be the D (5 bases). This CDR3 comprises 15 residues. Between the trimmed V and J ends, which lost 4 bases and 10 bases, there was a span of 23 bases. In germline, CDR1 is SGHTA, CDR2 FQGNSA. The CDR3 is CASSSTPSGPSPQYF. The CDR3 bases are TGTGCCAGCAGCTCCACGCCGTCAGGGCCATCACCACAGTACTTC.

This rearrangement joins TRBV11-3 to TRBJ1-4; 7 bases match TRBD1. The CDR3 is 15 amino acids. Germline CDR1 and CDR2: SGHNT and YENEEA. V gave up 5 bases and J gave up 4 bases; unmatched junction bases: 7. Written as DNA, the CDR3 is TGTGCCAGCAGCGTATTGGGACAGAGTAATGAAAAACTGTTTTTT. Its translation: CASSVLGQSNEKLFF.